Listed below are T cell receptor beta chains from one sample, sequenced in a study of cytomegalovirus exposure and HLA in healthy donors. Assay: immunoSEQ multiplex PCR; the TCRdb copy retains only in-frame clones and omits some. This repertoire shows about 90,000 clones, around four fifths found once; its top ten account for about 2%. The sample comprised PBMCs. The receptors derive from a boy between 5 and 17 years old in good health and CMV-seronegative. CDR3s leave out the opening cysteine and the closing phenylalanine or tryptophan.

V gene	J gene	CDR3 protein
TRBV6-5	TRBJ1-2	ASSYTTGGGYGYT
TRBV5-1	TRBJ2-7	ASSRENSYEQY
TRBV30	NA	ALWDRGKYEQY
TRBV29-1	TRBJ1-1	SVEAGQNTEAF
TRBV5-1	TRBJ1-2	ASSEDRGLGGYT
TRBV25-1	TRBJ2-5	ASSEWGQPQETQY
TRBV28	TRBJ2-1	ASRYYARTSNEQF
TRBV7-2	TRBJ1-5	ASSPRTVGNQPQH
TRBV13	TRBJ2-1	ASSFNMGQPSYNEQF
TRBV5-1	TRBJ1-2	ASSYDREHGYT
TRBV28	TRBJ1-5	ASKTTGPQRPQH
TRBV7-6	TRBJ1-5	ASSLVLGQQPQH
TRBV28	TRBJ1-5	ASSSTIRGQPQH
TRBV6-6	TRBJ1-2	ASRSVNYGYT
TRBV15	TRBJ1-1	ATSRDMGRAF
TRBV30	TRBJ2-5	AWSGQQGAIGETQY
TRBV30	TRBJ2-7	AWKRIAGAEEQY
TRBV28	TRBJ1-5	ASRGSSDRGKQPQH
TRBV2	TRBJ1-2	ASRDRGNYGYT
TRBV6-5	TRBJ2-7	ASSSPTGAPYEQY
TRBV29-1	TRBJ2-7	SVAGRGPYEQY
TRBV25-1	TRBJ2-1	ASSEYTSGRFNEQF
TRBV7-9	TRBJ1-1	ASSLHEGNTEAF
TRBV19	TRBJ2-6	ASRPPDRAGANVLT
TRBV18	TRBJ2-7	ASSPGGGAYEQY
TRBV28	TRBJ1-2	ASRRTGTGNYGYT
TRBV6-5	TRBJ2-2	ASSKNVRQTGELF
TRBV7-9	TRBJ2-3	ASRKLGGFTDTQY
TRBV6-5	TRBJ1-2	ASSSTGAGGYT
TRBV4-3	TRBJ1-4	ASSQGLDRTNEKLF
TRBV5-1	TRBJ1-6	ASSLVLAGYNSPLH
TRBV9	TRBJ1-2	ASTPGTLRGGYT
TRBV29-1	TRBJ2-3	SVEGDSDTQY
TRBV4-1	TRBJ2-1	ASSQAEVGYNEQF
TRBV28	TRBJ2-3	ASSGALRTDTQY
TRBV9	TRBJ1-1	ASRRELNTEAF
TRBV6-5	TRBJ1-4	ASSWDRGEKLF
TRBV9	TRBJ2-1	ASSRPDSHEQF
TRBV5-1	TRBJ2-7	ASSPGGQVPYEQY
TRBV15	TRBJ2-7	ATSRGWGVSYEQY
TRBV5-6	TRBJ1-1	ASSLVGGHQNTEAF
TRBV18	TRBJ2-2	ASSPTTGWNTGELF
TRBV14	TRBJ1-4	ASSQDLRQSNEKLF
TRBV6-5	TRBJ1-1	ASTRVGGSTEAF
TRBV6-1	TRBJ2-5	ASRPQGLQETQY
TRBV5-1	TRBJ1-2	ASSLGTGVGYT
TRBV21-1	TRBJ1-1	ASSKATGPENTEAF
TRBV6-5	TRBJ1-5	ASSSPAGNQPQH
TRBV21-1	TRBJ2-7	ASSKLRARGEQY
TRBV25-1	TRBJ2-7	ASRASSSYEQY
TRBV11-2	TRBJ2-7	ASSLSSGGVYEQY
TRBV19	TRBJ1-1	ASSLGGPTEAF
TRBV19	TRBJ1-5	ASKKGDSNQPQH
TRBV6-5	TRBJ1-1	ASSEQGQAF
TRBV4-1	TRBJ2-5	ASSQEGATETQY
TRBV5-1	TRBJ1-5	ASSPREGSNQPQH
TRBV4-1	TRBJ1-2	ASSQLSPYGYT
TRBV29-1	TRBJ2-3	SVGSVGSGTDTQY
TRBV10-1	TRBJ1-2	ASSAGITYGYT
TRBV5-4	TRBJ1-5	ASSWGGLNQPQH